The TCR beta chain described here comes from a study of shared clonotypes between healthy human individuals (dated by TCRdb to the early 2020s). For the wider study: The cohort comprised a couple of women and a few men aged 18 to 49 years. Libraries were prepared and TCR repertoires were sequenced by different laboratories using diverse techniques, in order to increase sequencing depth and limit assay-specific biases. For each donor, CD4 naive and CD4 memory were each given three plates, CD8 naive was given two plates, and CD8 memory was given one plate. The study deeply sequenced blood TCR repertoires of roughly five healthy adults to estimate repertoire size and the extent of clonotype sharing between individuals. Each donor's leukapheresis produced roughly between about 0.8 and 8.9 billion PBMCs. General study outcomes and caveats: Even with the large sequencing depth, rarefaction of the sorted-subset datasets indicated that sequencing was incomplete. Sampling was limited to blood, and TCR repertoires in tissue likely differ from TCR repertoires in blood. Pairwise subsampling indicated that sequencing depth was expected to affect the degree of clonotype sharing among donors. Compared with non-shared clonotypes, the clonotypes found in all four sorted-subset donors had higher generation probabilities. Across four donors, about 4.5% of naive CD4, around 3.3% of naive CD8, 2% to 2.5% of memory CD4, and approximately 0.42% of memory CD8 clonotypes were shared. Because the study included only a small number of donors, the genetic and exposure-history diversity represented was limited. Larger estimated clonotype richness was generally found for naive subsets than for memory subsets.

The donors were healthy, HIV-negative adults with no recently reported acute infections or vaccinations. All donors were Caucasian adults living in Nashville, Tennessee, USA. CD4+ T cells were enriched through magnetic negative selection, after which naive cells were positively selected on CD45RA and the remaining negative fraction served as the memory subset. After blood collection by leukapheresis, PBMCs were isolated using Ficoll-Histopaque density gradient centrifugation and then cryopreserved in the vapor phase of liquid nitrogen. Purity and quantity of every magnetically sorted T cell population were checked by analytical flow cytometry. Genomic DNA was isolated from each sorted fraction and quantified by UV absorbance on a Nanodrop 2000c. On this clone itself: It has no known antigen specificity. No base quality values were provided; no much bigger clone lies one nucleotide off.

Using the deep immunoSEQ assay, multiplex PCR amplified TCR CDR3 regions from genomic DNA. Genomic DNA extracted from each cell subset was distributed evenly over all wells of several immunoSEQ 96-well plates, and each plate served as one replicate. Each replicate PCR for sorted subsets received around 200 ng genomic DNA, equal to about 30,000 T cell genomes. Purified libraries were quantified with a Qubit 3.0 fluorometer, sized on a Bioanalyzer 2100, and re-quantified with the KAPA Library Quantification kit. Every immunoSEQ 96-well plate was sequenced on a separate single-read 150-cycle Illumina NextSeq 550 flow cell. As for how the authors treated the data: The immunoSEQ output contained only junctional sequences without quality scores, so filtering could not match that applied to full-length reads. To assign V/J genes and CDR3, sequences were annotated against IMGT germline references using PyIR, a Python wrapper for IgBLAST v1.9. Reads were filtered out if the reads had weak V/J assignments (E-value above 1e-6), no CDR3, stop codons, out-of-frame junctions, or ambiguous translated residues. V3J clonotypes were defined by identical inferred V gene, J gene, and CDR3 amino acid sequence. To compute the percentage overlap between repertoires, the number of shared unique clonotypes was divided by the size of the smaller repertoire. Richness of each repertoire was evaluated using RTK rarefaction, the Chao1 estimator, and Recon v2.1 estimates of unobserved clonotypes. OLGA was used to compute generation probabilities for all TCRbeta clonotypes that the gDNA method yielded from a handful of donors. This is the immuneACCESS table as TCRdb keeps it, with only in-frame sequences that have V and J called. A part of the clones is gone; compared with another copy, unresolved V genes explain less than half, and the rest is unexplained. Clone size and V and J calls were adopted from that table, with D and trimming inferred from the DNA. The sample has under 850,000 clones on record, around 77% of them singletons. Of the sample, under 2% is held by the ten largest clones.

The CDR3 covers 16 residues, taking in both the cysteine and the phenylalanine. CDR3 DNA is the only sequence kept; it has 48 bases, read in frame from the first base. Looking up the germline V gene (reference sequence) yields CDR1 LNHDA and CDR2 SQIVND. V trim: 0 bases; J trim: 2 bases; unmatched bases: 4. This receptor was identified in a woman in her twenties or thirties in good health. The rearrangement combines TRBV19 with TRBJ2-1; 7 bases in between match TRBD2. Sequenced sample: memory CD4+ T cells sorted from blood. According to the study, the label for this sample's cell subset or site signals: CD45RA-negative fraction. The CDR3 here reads CASSIDGSGTYNEQFF. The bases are TGTGCCAGTAGTATAGATGGGAGCGGGACCTACAATGAGCAGTTCTTC.